Listed here are 30 T cell receptor beta chains from one sample, sequenced in a study of T cells in Graves' hyperthyroidism and ophthalmopathy. RNA transcripts were the template for amplifying TCR beta CDR3 regions. Researchers ran a first-round RT-PCR on the TCR CDR3 using the HTBI primer set. Each CDR3 protein gets one entry after TCRdb re-called the multiplex PCR reads with MiXCR. Of about 350,000 distinct CDR3 sequences listed, less than 20% are singletons. The sequencing sample was made of blood. All receptors come from a woman aged 40 to 50 with Graves' ophthalmopathy.

This clonotype has ten or more counts. This rearrangement joins TRBV28 to TRBJ1-2, with TRBD1 identical over 8 bases. Germline V gene data show CDR1 as MDHEN and CDR2 as SYDVKM. This CDR3 has 14 residues. V gave up 2 bases and J gave up 7 bases; unmatched junction bases: 6. The CDR3 loop is CASSLEQGARGYTF. The DNA for the CDR3 is TGTGCCAGCAGTTTAGAGCAGGGGGCCCGTGGCTACACCTTC.

This clonotype was found a few times. The rearrangement uses TRBV12-3 or TRBV12-4 and TRBJ1-3; no definite D call. The CDR3 totals 12 residues. Trimming shortened V by 8 bases and J by 4 bases, and 9 bases separated the two germline ends. This CDR3 reads CASQVVGNTIYF. The CDR3 DNA reads as TGTGCCAGCCAGGTCGTCGGAAACACCATATATTTT.

This clonotype occurred many times. The J gene is TRBJ2-6, the V gene TRBV28; 13 positions match TRBD2. CDR3 length: 17 residues. From germline, CDR1 is MDHEN and CDR2 SYDVKM. Trimming removed 7 bases from V and 4 bases from J; junction bases left unmatched: 7. CDR3 sequence: CASKGLAGSGGANVLTF. DNA for the CDR3: TGTGCCAGCAAGGGACTAGCGGGATCGGGGGGGGCCAACGTCCTGACTTTC.

At least ten counts were recorded for this clonotype. The chain joins TRBV19 to TRBJ1-1, with D uncertain. Trimming shortened V by 10 bases and J by 4 bases, and 19 bases separated the two germline ends. Germline V gene data show CDR1 as LNHDA and CDR2 as SQIVND (reference sequence). This CDR3 is built from 14 residues. This CDR3 reads CATTKRQGSTEAFF. DNA for the CDR3: TGTGCCACTACGAAGAGACAAGGTTCCACTGAAGCTTTCTTT. Supplemented by reference TRBV19 and TRBJ1-1, the full variable domain reads DGGITQSPKYLFRKEGQNVTLSCEQNLNHDAMYWYRQDPGQGLRLIYYSQIVNDFQKGDIAEGYSVSREKKESFPLTVTSAQKNPTAFYLCATTKRQGSTEAFFGQGTRLTVV.

V and J are TRBV6-5 and TRBJ1-5; D call uncertain. The germline V and J ends were trimmed by 5 bases and 4 bases, with 15 bases remaining between them. Germline-derived CDR1 and CDR2 are MNHEY and SVGAGI. The CDR3 is 15 residues long. CDR3 loop: CASSHTSFRNQPQHF. CDR3 bases: TGTGCCAGCAGTCACACCTCCTTTCGGAATCAGCCCCAGCATTTT.

This clonotype was seen repeatedly, ten times or more. The genes are TRBV12-3 or TRBV12-4 and TRBJ1-2; weak D call: TRBD1 (5 bases). This CDR3 is 15 amino acids long. Trimming shortened V by 6 bases and J by 8 bases, and 22 bases separated the two germline ends. CDR3 loop: CASSPGGQEFGGYTF. The DNA of the CDR3 is TGTGCCAGCAGCCCGGGGGGTCAGGAGTTCGGCGGCTACACCTTC.

This clonotype has at least ten counts. The rearrangement joins TRBV6-1 to TRBJ2-3; TRBD1 or TRBD2 may be the D gene (5 bases each). Per the germline V gene, CDR1 is MNHNS and CDR2 is SASEGT. The CDR3 is 16 amino acids. Trimming took 1 base from V and 1 from J, leaving 12 bases between them. This CDR3 is CASSEDLGDGTDTQYF. CDR3 bases: TGTGCCAGCAGTGAAGATCTGGGGGACGGCACAGATACGCAGTATTTT.

The chain is built from TRBV13 and TRBJ2-7, with TRBD1 identical over 8 bases. Unmatched junction bases numbered 12, after V lost 5 bases and J lost 9 bases. Per the germline V gene, CDR1 is PRHDT and CDR2 is FYEKMQ (reference sequence). The CDR3 length is 14 residues. CDR3 in DNA: TGTGCCAGCAGCCCGAAGGACAGGGCTTTTAGGCAGTACTTC. Its protein is CASSPKDRAFRQYF.

This clonotype was observed at least ten times. This chain connects TRBV4-1 to TRBJ2-7; 7 bases are a match to TRBD1. The CDR3 length is 14 residues. CDR1 MGHRA and CDR2 YSYEKL come from the germline V gene. V dropped 7 bases and J dropped 5; count of bases not matched to a gene: 11. As DNA, the CDR3 is TGCGCCAGCATCCTAGACAGGGATGCCCACGAGCAGTACTTC. Its protein is CASILDRDAHEQYF.

The chain is built from TRBV3-1 and TRBJ1-2; 7 positions agree with TRBD1. CDR1 is LGHDT, CDR2 YNNKEL, per germline (reference sequence). This CDR3 contains 16 residues. Losses at the gene ends were 4 bases for V and 5 bases for J; bases not matched to a gene: 13. CDR3 sequence (DNA): TGTGCCAGCAGCCGAGAGTTACAGGGGATTGGTTATGGCTACACCTTC. It codes for CASSRELQGIGYGYTF.

This clonotype appeared once. V and J are TRBV6-2 or TRBV6-3 and TRBJ1-2; no reliable D call. The CDR3 covers 14 residues. From germline, CDR1 is MNHEY and CDR2 SVGEGT. The ends were cut back, 6 bases at V and 2 bases at J, with 13 bases in the middle. The CDR3 sequence: CASRDGAENYGYTF. CDR3 coding DNA: TGTGCCAGCAGGGACGGTGCAGAGAACTATGGCTACACCTTC.

This clonotype was seen at least ten times. The chain uses TRBV7-2 and TRBJ1-1; D unresolved. CDR3 length equals 14 residues. CDR1 is SGHTA and CDR2 is FQGNSA in the germline V gene. Trimming stripped 7 bases from V and 1 base from J, with 13 bases between. Written as DNA, the CDR3 is TGTGCCAGCAACCTGGTGGGCAGGAACACTGAAGCTTTCTTT. Its protein is CASNLVGRNTEAFF.

This clonotype was seen a few times. The rearrangement links TRBV20-1 to TRBJ2-7; D possibly corresponds to TRBD2 (5 bases). CDR3 length equals 15 residues. V was pared by 4 bases and J by 1 base, with 17 bases between. Germline-derived CDR1 and CDR2 are DFQATT and SNEGSKA (reference sequence). CDR3 in amino acids: CSATSHLGLSYEQYF. CDR3 coding DNA: TGCAGTGCTACGTCCCATCTCGGACTGTCCTACGAGCAGTACTTC.

This clonotype was seen ten or more times. The chain couples TRBV6-2 or TRBV6-3 to TRBJ2-7; 7 bases fit TRBD1. This CDR3 region has 15 residues. Looked up from germline, CDR1 is MNHEY and CDR2 is SVGEGT. With V trimmed by 6 bases and J by 3 bases, 11 bases remained unmatched. CDR3 in amino acids: CASRPHSTGYYEQYF. As DNA, the CDR3 is TGTGCCAGCAGACCCCATTCGACAGGGTACTACGAGCAGTACTTC.

This clonotype was recorded at least ten times. The genes are TRBV28 and TRBJ1-1; unclear D gene. V lost 11 bases to trimming and J lost 1 base, with 8 bases between them. CDR3 size: 11 residues. The V gene's germline CDR1 is MDHEN and CDR2 SYDVKM. The CDR3 DNA reads as TGTGCCTGCCAGACGAACACTGAAGCTTTCTTT. This gives the protein CACQTNTEAFF.

This clonotype was counted ten times or more. This chain connects TRBV2 to TRBJ1-5; D unresolved. Germline lookup yields CDR1 SNHLY and CDR2 FYNNEI. The CDR3 has 13 residues. V was trimmed by 6 bases and J by 3 bases, leaving 9 bases between them. CDR3 sequence reads: CASRTLINQPQHF. Written as DNA, the CDR3 is TGTGCCAGCAGGACATTAATCAATCAGCCCCAGCATTTT.

This clonotype was observed at least ten times. The J gene is TRBJ2-7, the V gene TRBV28; 8 bases are a match to TRBD2. The CDR3 consists of 13 residues. Germline V CDR1 and CDR2: MDHEN, SYDVKM. Unmatched junction bases numbered 5, after V lost 7 bases and J lost 3 bases. The CDR3 loop is CASMREDFYEQYF. CDR3 coding DNA: TGTGCCAGCATGCGGGAGGACTTCTACGAGCAGTACTTC.

This clonotype was observed at least ten times. A much larger clone lies a single base off, so this may be a read error. The genes are TRBV2 and TRBJ1-1; D might be TRBD1 (6 bases). The CDR3 is 13 amino acids. Deletions cut 0 bases from V and 9 bases from J, with 11 bases between. In germline, CDR1 is SNHLY, CDR2 FYNNEI. The CDR3: CASSEANGGQAFF. The CDR3 DNA reads TGTGCCAGCAGTGAAGCTAACGGGGGGCAAGCTTTCTTT.

This clonotype was detected many times. This chain connects TRBV7-2 to TRBJ2-7; D possibly corresponds to TRBD2 (6 bases). V gave up 2 bases and J gave up 4 bases, with 15 bases separating them. Germline lookup yields CDR1 SGHTA and CDR2 FQGNSA. This CDR3 has 15 residues. In DNA, the CDR3 is TGTGCCAGCAGCTTATCGGTGGGAGGTAATTACGAGCAGTACTTC. Amino acid sequence: CASSLSVGGNYEQYF. Full variable domain (remainder filled in from reference TRBV7-2 and TRBJ2-7): GAGVSQSPSNKVTEKGKDVELRCDPISGHTALYWYRQSLGQGLEFLIYFQGNSAPDKSGLPSDRFSAERTGGSVSTLTIQRTQQEDSAVYLCASSLSVGGNYEQYFGPGTRLTVT.

The table lists this clonotype with many counts. This chain connects TRBV27 to TRBJ2-7, with 7 positions matching TRBD2. V shed 5 bases, J shed 3 bases, and the junction held 4 bases outside the gene matches. The CDR3 has 13 residues. Germline loops: CDR1 MNHEY, CDR2 SMNVEV (reference sequence). In DNA form, the CDR3 reads TGTGCCAGCAGTAGCGGGAAGCTCTACGAGCAGTACTTC. Its translation is CASSSGKLYEQYF.

This chain connects TRBV11-1 to TRBJ2-5; 7 bases map to TRBD2. Looked up from germline, CDR1 is SGHAT and CDR2 is FQDESV (reference sequence). V was clipped by 7 bases and J by 0 bases; unmatched bases: 17. There are 18 residues in the CDR3. DNA of the CDR3: TGTGCCAGCACCTGGTGGTTGCCGGGAGGAGGCTACCAAGAGACCCAGTACTTC. It is translated as CASTWWLPGGGYQETQYF. Supplemented by reference TRBV11-1 and TRBJ2-5, the full variable domain reads EAEVAQSPRYKITEKSQAVAFWCDPISGHATLYWYRQILGQGPELLVQFQDESVVDDSQLPKDRFSAERLKGVDSTLKIQPAELGDSAMYLCASTWWLPGGGYQETQYFGPGTRLLVL.

This clonotype has at least ten counts. The chain employs TRBV11-1 and TRBJ2-3; D might be TRBD2 (5 bases). The V end lost 0 bases, the J end lost 6 bases, and 25 bases lay between the germline ends. Germline V CDR1 and CDR2: SGHAT, FQDESV (reference sequence). The CDR3 has 19 residues. The CDR3 DNA reads as TGTGCCAGCAGCTTAGCTATTGATCCACGGACTTGGAATGAGGATACGCAGTATTTT. Residues: CASSLAIDPRTWNEDTQYF.

This clonotype was observed at least ten times. V and J are TRBV2 and TRBJ2-5, with D perhaps TRBD2 (6 bases). Germline V gives CDR1 SNHLY, CDR2 FYNNEI. CDR3 length: 13 amino acids. Deletions cut 4 bases from V and 5 bases from J, with 11 bases between. The CDR3 sequence is CASSGGEEETQYF. As DNA, the CDR3 is TGTGCCAGCAGTGGGGGGGAGGAGGAGACCCAGTACTTC.

This clonotype was found many times. In nucleotides, the CDR3 is TGCAGCGCCCAGCCAGGCCCATCGAACACTGAAGCTTTCTTT. Protein product: CSAQPGPSNTEAFF. This chain joins TRBV29-1 and TRBJ1-1; unclear D gene. Trimming stripped 7 bases from V and 1 base from J, with 16 bases between. The CDR3 length is 14 residues. Germline V gene lookup returns CDR1 SQVTM and CDR2 ANQGSEA.

The chain combines TRBV4-3 with TRBJ1-1, with D perhaps matching TRBD1 (5 bases). The V and J ends lost 1 base and 1 base respectively, with 10 bases between them. The CDR3 loop spans 15 amino acids. From germline, CDR1 is LGHNA and CDR2 YSLEER. The CDR3 region is CASSQVRTRNTEAFF. In DNA, the CDR3 is TGCGCCAGCAGCCAAGTTCGGACACGGAACACTGAAGCTTTCTTT.

In its sample, this clonotype was seen many times. The chain joins TRBV6-1 to TRBJ2-1, with D possibly being TRBD1 or TRBD2 (5 bases each). Germline CDR1 and CDR2: MNHNS and SASEGT. The ends were cut back, 5 bases at V and 9 bases at J, with 20 bases in the middle. The CDR3 is made up of 15 amino acids. The DNA for the CDR3 is TGTGCCAGCAGTCCCCTGCCCGAGGGGTATAGTGAGCAGTTCTTC. Protein: CASSPLPEGYSEQFF.

This clonotype has at least ten counts. The rearrangement links TRBV12-3 or TRBV12-4 to TRBJ1-2; D is undetermined. V gave up 6 bases and J gave up 7 bases, with 21 bases separating them. The CDR3 sequence is 15 residues long. CDR3 sequence (DNA): TGTGCCAGCAGGCCTCCCGGGAGAACCTGGGGTGGCTACACCTTC. Its translation is CASRPPGRTWGGYTF.

In this sample, this clonotype turned up many times. The chain joins TRBV11-2 to TRBJ2-5; maybe TRBD1 (7 bases). V was clipped by 4 bases and J by 5 bases, with 23 bases between them. In germline, CDR1 is SGHAT, CDR2 FQNNGV. This CDR3 contains 17 residues. The CDR3 nucleotides are TGTGCCAGCAGCTCCCTGGGGGGCTCGACGGACAGGGAGACCCAGTACTTC. This translates into CASSSLGGSTDRETQYF.

The rearrangement joins TRBV9 to TRBJ2-7; possibly TRBD1 or TRBD2 for D (5 bases each). This CDR3 region has 16 residues. Deletions cut 2 bases from V and 4 bases from J, with 19 bases between. In germline, CDR1 is SGDLS, CDR2 YYNGEE. The CDR3: CASSVGTQVSSYEQYF. The CDR3 region has the DNA TGTGCCAGCAGCGTTGGGACCCAGGTCTCTTCGTACGAGCAGTACTTC.

This clonotype was detected many times. This chain links TRBV20-1 with TRBJ1-1, with a possible D match to TRBD1 (5 bases). The CDR3 loop spans 12 amino acids. V gave up 3 bases and J gave up 4 bases, with 9 bases separating them. The germline CDR1 and CDR2 sequences are DFQATT and SNEGSKA (reference sequence). This CDR3 reads CSARGGRTEAFF. CDR3 sequence (DNA): TGCAGTGCTAGGGGGGGTCGCACTGAAGCTTTCTTT.